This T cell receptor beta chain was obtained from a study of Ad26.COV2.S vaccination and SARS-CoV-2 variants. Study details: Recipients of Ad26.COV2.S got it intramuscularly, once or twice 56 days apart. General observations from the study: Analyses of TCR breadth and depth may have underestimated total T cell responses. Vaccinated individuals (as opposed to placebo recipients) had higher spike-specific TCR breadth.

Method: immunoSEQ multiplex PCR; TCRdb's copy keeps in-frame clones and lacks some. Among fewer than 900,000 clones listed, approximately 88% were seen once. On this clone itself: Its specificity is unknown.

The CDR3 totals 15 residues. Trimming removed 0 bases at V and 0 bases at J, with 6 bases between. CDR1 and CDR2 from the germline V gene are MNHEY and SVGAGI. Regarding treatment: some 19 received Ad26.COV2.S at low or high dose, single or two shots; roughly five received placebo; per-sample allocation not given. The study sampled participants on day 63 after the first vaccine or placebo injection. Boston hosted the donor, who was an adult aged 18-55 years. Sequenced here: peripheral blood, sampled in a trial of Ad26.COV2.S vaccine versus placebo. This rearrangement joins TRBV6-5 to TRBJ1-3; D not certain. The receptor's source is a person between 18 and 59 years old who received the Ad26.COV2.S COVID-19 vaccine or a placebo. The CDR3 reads CASSYSGDSGNTIYF. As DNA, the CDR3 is TGTGCCAGCAGTTACTCTGGGGACTCTGGAAACACCATATATTTT.